A selection of T cell receptor beta chains follows, all from one sample in a study of OX40 agonist ivuxolimab in advanced cancers. Generated by immunoSEQ multiplex PCR, the TCRdb table keeps only in-frame clones and is missing some. The profile shows roughly 40,000 clones, around nine tenths of them singletons. The sample consisted of CD4+ or CD8+ T cells sorted from blood, taken in a trial of the OX40 agonist ivuxolimab. The receptor source for this set is an adult with an advanced solid tumor such as melanoma, head and neck, liver or kidney cancer. The CDR3 runs from the conserved cysteine through the conserved F or W. A D gene is named only where the DNA matches it firmly. The size of a clone is reported for some rows only, either as once, few or many, or as a class for expanded clones.

TRBV19,-,TRBJ1-6,-,CASTPRRNSPLHF,TGTGCCAGTACTCCCAGGAGGAATTCACCCCTCCACTTT
TRBV11-3,once,TRBJ1-6,-,CASSLDEVSPLHF,TGTGCCAGCAGCTTAGACGAGGTTTCACCCCTCCACTTT
TRBV28,once,TRBJ2-7,-,CASSLSYSFYEQYF,TGTGCCAGCAGTTTATCGTACAGTTTCTACGAGCAGTACTTC
TRBV5-4,-,TRBJ1-1,-,CASSPTTGRNTEAFF,TGTGCCAGCAGCCCGACGACAGGAAGGAACACTGAAGCTTTCTTT
TRBV9,-,TRBJ2-7,TRBD2,CASSPLGGTSGRRYEQYF,TGTGCCAGCAGCCCCCTGGGGGGGACTAGCGGGAGGCGTTACGAGCAGTACTTC
TRBV28,-,TRBJ2-2,-,CASSLDNRVTGELFF,TGTGCCAGCAGTTTAGACAACAGGGTCACCGGGGAGCTGTTTTTT
TRBV11-2,few,TRBJ2-7,TRBD2,CASSLTAGGYEQYF,TGTGCCAGCAGCTTAACGGCGGGAGGCTACGAGCAGTACTTC
TRBV6-5,-,TRBJ2-1,-,CASSGAGVGEQFF,TGTGCCAGCTCGGGGGCAGGGGTGGGAGAGCAGTTCTTC
TRBV6-6,-,TRBJ1-5,-,CASSVGLGFQPQHF,TGTGCCAGCAGTGTGGGGCTCGGCTTCCAGCCCCAGCATTTT
TRBV4-2,-,TRBJ2-5,TRBD2,CASSQGAGAQETQYF,TGTGCCAGCAGCCAAGGGGCGGGAGCCCAAGAGACCCAGTACTTC
TRBV30,-,TRBJ2-5,TRBD2,CAWSVPSGVGETQYF,TGTGCCTGGAGTGTCCCTAGCGGGGTAGGGGAGACCCAGTACTTC
TRBV7-9,-,TRBJ2-2,-,CASSSSLGELFF,TGTGCCAGCAGCTCCAGCCTCGGGGAGCTGTTTTTT
TRBV29-1,-,TRBJ1-5,-,CSVAPQSNQPQHF,TGCAGCGTTGCGCCCCAGAGCAATCAGCCCCAGCATTTT
TRBV2,-,TRBJ2-7,TRBD1,CASSVQGKGYEQYF,TGTGCCAGCAGTGTACAGGGGAAAGGTTACGAGCAGTACTTC
TRBV10-3,-,TRBJ2-1,TRBD2,CAISEPGTSGGHEQFF,TGTGCCATCAGTGAACCTGGGACTAGCGGGGGCCATGAGCAGTTCTTC
TRBV7-9,-,TRBJ2-7,-,CVSSFNEEQYF,TGTGTCAGCAGCTTTAACGAAGAGCAGTACTTC
TRBV5-1,-,TRBJ1-6,TRBD1,CASSLDMGQGNSPLHF,TGCGCCAGCAGCTTGGATATGGGACAGGGGAATTCACCCCTCCACTTT
TRBV6-6,-,TRBJ2-7,TRBD1,CASRTGTGNLGQYF,TGTGCCAGCAGAACCGGGACAGGGAACCTCGGGCAGTACTTC
TRBV6-6,few,TRBJ1-1,-,CASSSAQGYTEAFF,TGTGCCAGCAGTTCCGCACAGGGATATACTGAAGCTTTCTTT
TRBV5-1,-,TRBJ2-3,TRBD1,CASSLAGTGSSTDTQYF,TGCGCCAGCAGCTTGGCCGGGACAGGCTCTAGCACAGATACGCAGTATTTT
TRBV6-6,-,TRBJ1-5,-,CASSRHRGGSQPQHF,TGTGCCAGCAGCCGACACCGTGGAGGAAGTCAGCCCCAGCATTTT
TRBV11-2,once,TRBJ2-1,TRBD2,CASSLGVTSGYNEQFF,TGTGCCAGCAGCTTAGGGGTGACTAGCGGATACAATGAGCAGTTCTTC
TRBV9,once,TRBJ1-5,-,CASSADAGGNQPQHF,TGTGCCAGCAGCGCCGACGCTGGAGGCAATCAGCCCCAGCATTTT
TRBV28,few,TRBJ1-3,-,CASSTPGFSGNTIYF,TGTGCCAGCAGTACGCCAGGTTTCTCTGGAAACACCATATATTTT
TRBV5-1,few,TRBJ2-2,-,CASSLRGYGTGELFF,TGCGCCAGCAGCTTGAGAGGTTACGGCACCGGGGAGCTGTTTTTT
TRBV14,-,TRBJ1-1,TRBD1,CASIGQGFGSEAFF,TGTGCCAGCATCGGACAGGGTTTTGGATCTGAAGCTTTCTTT
TRBV6-5,-,TRBJ2-7,-,CASSRDANYEQYF,TGTGCCAGCAGTCGGGACGCAAACTACGAGCAGTACTTC
TRBV5-1,-,TRBJ2-2,-,CASSSQTRGSGELFF,TGCGCCAGCAGCAGTCAGACTAGGGGGTCCGGGGAGCTGTTTTTT
TRBV29-1,-,TRBJ1-4,-,CSVGGQLGEKLFF,TGCAGCGTTGGAGGGCAGTTGGGTGAAAAACTGTTTTTT
TRBV18,once,TRBJ2-3,TRBD2,CASSPPGLAGTDTQYF,TGTGCCAGCTCACCCCCCGGACTAGCGGGTACAGATACGCAGTATTTT
TRBV28,few,TRBJ2-7,-,CASTNWREQYF,TGTGCCAGCACGAACTGGCGTGAGCAGTACTTC
TRBV4-2,-,TRBJ2-7,-,CASSQDRTYEQYF,TGTGCCAGCAGCCAAGATAGGACCTACGAGCAGTACTTC
TRBV10-3,-,TRBJ2-1,-,CAISPLYGGGSYNEQFF,TGTGCCATCAGTCCCTTGTACGGGGGCGGATCCTACAATGAGCAGTTCTTC
TRBV5-4,-,TRBJ2-3,-,CASSPRGGTDTQYF,TGTGCCAGCAGCCCGCGGGGAGGCACAGATACGCAGTATTTT
TRBV6-5,few,TRBJ1-2,-,CASSRTGIDTYGYTF,TGTGCCAGCAGCCGCACAGGGATAGACACCTATGGCTACACCTTC
TRBV10-3,-,TRBJ2-3,TRBD2,CAISDLASGTSTDTQYF,TGTGCCATCAGTGACCTGGCTAGCGGGACTAGCACAGATACGCAGTATTTT
TRBV7-2,-,TRBJ1-4,-,CASSLVRGYEKLFF,TGTGCCAGCAGCTTAGTTCGGGGCTATGAAAAACTGTTTTTT
TRBV29-1,-,TRBJ2-2,-,CSAQGPGNTGELFF,TGCAGCGCTCAGGGGCCGGGTAACACCGGGGAGCTGTTTTTT
TRBV10-1,-,TRBJ2-3,-,CASSEYRDISPTTDTQYF,TGCGCCAGCAGTGAGTACAGGGACATCAGCCCCACCACAGATACGCAGTATTTT
TRBV5-1,-,TRBJ2-7,TRBD1,CASSYSDRAYEQYF,TGCGCCAGCAGCTACTCGGACAGGGCCTACGAGCAGTACTTC
TRBV27,-,TRBJ2-5,TRBD2,CASSSSGSLSETQYF,TGTGCCAGCAGTTCTAGCGGGAGTCTAAGTGAGACCCAGTACTTC
TRBV28,few,TRBJ1-2,-,CASSFRSYGYTF,TGTGCCAGCAGTTTTCGATCCTATGGCTACACCTTC
TRBV7-3,-,TRBJ2-3,TRBD2,CASSPSGSADTQYF,TGTGCCAGCAGCCCTAGCGGGAGTGCAGATACGCAGTATTTT
TRBV10-1,-,TRBJ2-3,TRBD2,CASSDLAGVDTQYF,TGCGCCAGCAGTGACCTAGCGGGAGTAGATACGCAGTATTTT
TRBV15,once,TRBJ2-6,-,CATSRGTGWSSGANVLTF,TGTGCCACCAGCAGAGGAACAGGCTGGAGCTCTGGGGCCAACGTCCTGACTTTC
TRBV6-1,-,TRBJ2-7,-,CASSEALQWSSEQYF,TGTGCCAGCAGTGAAGCGCTTCAATGGTCATCCGAGCAGTACTTC
TRBV29-1,-,TRBJ1-1,-,CSSCKPPYRNTEAFF,TGCAGCTCCTGCAAACCACCATACAGGAACACTGAAGCTTTCTTT
TRBV15,-,TRBJ1-4,TRBD1,CATSRDLGQAGGVNEKLFF,TGTGCCACCAGCAGAGACCTGGGACAGGCGGGAGGGGTTAATGAAAAACTGTTTTTT
TRBV7-9,-,TRBJ2-1,-,CASVLTGLEQFF,TGTGCCAGCGTACTAACGGGCCTTGAGCAGTTCTTC
TRBV15,-,TRBJ2-7,-,CATSGRGSSYEQYF,TGTGCCACCAGCGGACGTGGGAGCTCCTACGAGCAGTACTTC
TRBV6-1,-,TRBJ2-7,-,CASSERGRAYEQYF,TGTGCCAGCAGTGAGCGCGGCAGGGCCTACGAGCAGTACTTC
TRBV6-5,-,TRBJ1-3,-,CASSRALNSGNTIYF,TGTGCCAGCAGCCGAGCACTGAACTCTGGAAACACCATATATTTT
TRBV5-6,-,TRBJ2-7,TRBD1,CASEGTGRFYEQYF,TGTGCCAGCGAAGGGACAGGGAGGTTCTACGAGCAGTACTTC
TRBV2,once,TRBJ2-5,-,CASSYSGETQYF,TGTGCCAGCAGTTACAGCGGAGAGACCCAGTACTTC
TRBV7-2,-,TRBJ2-7,-,CASSFWGYSYEQYF,TGTGCCAGCAGCTTTTGGGGTTACTCCTACGAGCAGTACTTC
TRBV6-5,-,TRBJ1-1,-,CASSFGQMNTEAFF,TGTGCCAGCAGTTTTGGACAAATGAACACTGAAGCTTTCTTT
TRBV6-5,-,TRBJ2-5,-,CASSADGETQYF,TGTGCCAGCAGTGCGGATGGAGAGACCCAGTACTTC